This T cell receptor (beta chain) was obtained from a study of T cells in localized non-small cell lung cancer. Assay used: immunoSEQ multiplex PCR; TCRdb lists only in-frame clones, some missing. The sample records about 30,000 clones, 88% being singletons. This TCR was recovered from a female donor aged 60 or older with stage III squamous cell lung carcinoma. This specimen was peripheral blood, taken before any cancer treatment.

The CDR3: CASSQKTGSYEQYF. CDR3 DNA sequence: TGCGCCAGCAGCCAAAAAACGGGATCCTACGAGCAGTACTTC. The chain combines TRBV4-1 with TRBJ2-7; TRBD2 might be the D (5 bases). Germline assignment: CDR1 MGHRA and CDR2 YSYEKL. This CDR3 spans 14 amino acids. Trimming took 2 bases from V and 1 from J, leaving 9 bases between them.